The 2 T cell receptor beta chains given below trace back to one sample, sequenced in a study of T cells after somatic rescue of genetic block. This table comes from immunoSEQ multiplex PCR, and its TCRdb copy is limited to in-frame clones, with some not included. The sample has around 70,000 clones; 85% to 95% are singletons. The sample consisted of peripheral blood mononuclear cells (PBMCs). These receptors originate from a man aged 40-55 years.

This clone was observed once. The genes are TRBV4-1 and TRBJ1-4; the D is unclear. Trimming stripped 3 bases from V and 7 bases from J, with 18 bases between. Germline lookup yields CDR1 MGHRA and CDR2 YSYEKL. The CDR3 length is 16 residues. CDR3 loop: CASSQPRRGLGEKLFF. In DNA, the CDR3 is TGCGCCAGCAGCCAGCCCCGGCGAGGGCTCGGTGAAAAACTGTTTTTT.

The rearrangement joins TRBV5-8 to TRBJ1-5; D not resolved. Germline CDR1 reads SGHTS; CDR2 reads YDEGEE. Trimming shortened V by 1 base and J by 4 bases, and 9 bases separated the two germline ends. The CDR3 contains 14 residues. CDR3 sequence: CASSLRQSNQPQHF. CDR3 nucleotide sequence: TGTGCCAGCAGCTTGAGGCAGAGTAATCAGCCCCAGCATTTT.